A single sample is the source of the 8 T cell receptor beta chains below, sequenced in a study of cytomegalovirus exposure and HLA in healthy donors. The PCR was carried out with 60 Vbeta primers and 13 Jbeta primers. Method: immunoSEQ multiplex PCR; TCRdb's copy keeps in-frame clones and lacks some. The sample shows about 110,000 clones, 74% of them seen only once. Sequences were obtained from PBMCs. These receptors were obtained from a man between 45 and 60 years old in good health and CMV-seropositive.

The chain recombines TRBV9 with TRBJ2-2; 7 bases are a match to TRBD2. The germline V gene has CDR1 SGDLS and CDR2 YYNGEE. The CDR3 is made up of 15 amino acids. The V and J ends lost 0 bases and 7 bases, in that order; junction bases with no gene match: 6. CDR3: CASSVGGSEGGELFF. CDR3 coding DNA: TGTGCCAGCAGCGTAGGCGGGAGCGAGGGCGGGGAGCTGTTTTTT. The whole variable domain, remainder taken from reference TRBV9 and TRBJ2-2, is DSGVTQTPKHLITATGQRVTLRCSPRSGDLSVYWYQQSLDQGLQFLIQYYNGEERAKGNILERFSAQQFPDLHSELNLSSLELGDSALYFCASSVGGSEGGELFFGEGSRLTVL.

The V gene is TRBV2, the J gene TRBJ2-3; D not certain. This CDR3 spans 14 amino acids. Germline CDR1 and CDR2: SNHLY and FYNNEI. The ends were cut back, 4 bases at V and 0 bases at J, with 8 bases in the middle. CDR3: CASSGGLSTDTQYF. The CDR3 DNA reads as TGTGCCAGCAGTGGAGGTCTGAGCACAGATACGCAGTATTTT.

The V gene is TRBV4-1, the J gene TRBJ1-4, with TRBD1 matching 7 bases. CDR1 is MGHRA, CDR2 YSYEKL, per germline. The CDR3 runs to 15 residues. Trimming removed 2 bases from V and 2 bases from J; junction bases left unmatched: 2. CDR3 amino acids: CASSQPGQTNEKLFF. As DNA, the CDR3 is TGCGCCAGCAGCCAACCGGGACAGACTAATGAAAAACTGTTTTTT.

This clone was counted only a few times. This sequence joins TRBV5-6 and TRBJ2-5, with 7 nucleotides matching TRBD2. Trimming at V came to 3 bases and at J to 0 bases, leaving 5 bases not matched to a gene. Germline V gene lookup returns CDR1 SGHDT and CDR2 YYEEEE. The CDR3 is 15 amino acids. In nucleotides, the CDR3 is TGTGCCAGCAGCTCAGCGAGCGGGGACCAAGAGACCCAGTACTTC. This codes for CASSSASGDQETQYF.

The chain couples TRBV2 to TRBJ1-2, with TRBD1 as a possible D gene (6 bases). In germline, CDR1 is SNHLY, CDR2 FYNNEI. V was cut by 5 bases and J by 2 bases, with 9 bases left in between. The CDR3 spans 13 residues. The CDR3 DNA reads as TGTGCCAGCAGTTGGGACACCAACTATGGCTACACCTTC. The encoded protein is CASSWDTNYGYTF.

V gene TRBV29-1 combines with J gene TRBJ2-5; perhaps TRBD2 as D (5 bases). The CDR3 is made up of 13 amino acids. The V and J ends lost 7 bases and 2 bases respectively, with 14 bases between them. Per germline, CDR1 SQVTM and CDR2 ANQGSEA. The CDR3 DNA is TGCAGCGGAAGGAGGAGTAATCAAGAGACCCAGTACTTC. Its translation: CSGRRSNQETQYF.

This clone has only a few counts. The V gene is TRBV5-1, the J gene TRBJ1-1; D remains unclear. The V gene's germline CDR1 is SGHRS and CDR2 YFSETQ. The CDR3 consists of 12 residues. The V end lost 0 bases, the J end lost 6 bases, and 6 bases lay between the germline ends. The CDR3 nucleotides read TGCGCCAGCAGCTTGGGAGGCCCTGAAGCTTTCTTT. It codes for CASSLGGPEAFF.

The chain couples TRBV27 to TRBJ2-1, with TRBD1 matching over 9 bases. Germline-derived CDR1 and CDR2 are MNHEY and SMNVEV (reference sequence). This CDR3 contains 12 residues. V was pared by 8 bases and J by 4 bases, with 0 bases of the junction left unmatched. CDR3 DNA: TGTGCCAGCGGACAGGGGTACAATGAGCAGTTCTTC. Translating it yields CASGQGYNEQFF.